Listed here are 22 T cell receptor beta chains from one sample, sequenced in a study of shared clonotypes between healthy human individuals. Naivety among CD8 cells was defined by CD45RO negativity and positive CCR7 selection, thereby excluding terminally differentiated effector memory CD45RA+ cells. Some clones are missing from TCRdb's copy, which holds only in-frame ones; the method was immunoSEQ multiplex PCR. The sample lists about 2 million clones; just under 95% were seen once. The material sequenced was naive CD8+ T cells sorted from blood. The receptors stem from a man aged 18 to 29 in good health.

The J gene is TRBJ2-1, the V gene TRBV5-6; 15 bases map to TRBD2. CDR1 and CDR2 from the germline V gene are SGHDT and YYEEEE. This CDR3 contains 16 residues. After removal of 6 bases from V and 5 bases from J, the junction contained 6 bases not matched to a gene. The CDR3 here is CASTLGLAGGNNEQFF. In nucleotides, the CDR3 is TGTGCCAGCACCCTGGGACTAGCGGGGGGCAACAATGAGCAGTTCTTC. The complete variable domain, with remaining parts taken from reference TRBV5-6 and TRBJ2-1, reads DAGVTQSPTHLIKTRGQQVTLRCSPKSGHDTVSWYQQALGQGPQFIFQYYEEEERQRGNFPDRFSGHQFPNYSSELNVNALLLGDSALYLCASTLGLAGGNNEQFFGPGTRLTVL.

The genes are TRBV5-4 and TRBJ1-4; 7 nucleotides agree with TRBD1. This CDR3 region has 18 residues. V shed 3 bases and J 3 bases; nucleotides not matched to a gene: 14. CDR1 is SGHNT and CDR2 is YYREEE in the germline V gene (reference sequence). Here the CDR3 DNA reads TGTGCCAGCAGCTGGGGCGGAACAGGGGTGCCAGCTAATGAAAAACTGTTTTTT. Its translation is CASSWGGTGVPANEKLFF.

This chain connects TRBV12-5 to TRBJ1-2; no reliable D call. CDR1 is LGHNT, CDR2 FRNRAP, per germline. This CDR3 spans 12 amino acids. Deletions cut 10 bases from V and 0 bases from J, with 9 bases between. The CDR3 reads CATSRANYGYTF. The CDR3 coding sequence is TGTGCTACGTCGCGAGCTAACTATGGCTACACCTTC.

The V and J genes are TRBV6-6 and TRBJ2-7; 7 bases agree with TRBD1. Germline trimming cut 4 bases from V and 3 bases from J; bases unmatched to any gene: 6. Germline V gene lookup returns CDR1 MNHNY and CDR2 SVGAGI (reference sequence). This CDR3 spans 14 amino acids. The CDR3 region is CASSFTGAGYEQYF. The CDR3 DNA sequence: TGTGCCAGCAGTTTTACAGGGGCAGGCTACGAGCAGTACTTC.

The chain couples TRBV7-9 to TRBJ2-7; D is possibly TRBD1 (5 bases). Trimming took 2 bases from V and 7 from J, leaving 12 bases between them. CDR3 size: 13 residues. Germline lookup yields CDR1 SEHNR and CDR2 FQNEAQ (reference sequence). The CDR3 loop is CASSLTRDVEQYF. The CDR3 DNA reads TGTGCCAGCAGCTTAACCAGGGATGTTGAGCAGTACTTC.

The chain is built from TRBV27 and TRBJ2-7; 8 bases fit TRBD1. With V trimmed by 6 bases and J by 4 bases, 5 bases remained unmatched. This CDR3 is built from 13 residues. Germline V CDR1 and CDR2: MNHEY, SMNVEV (reference sequence). The CDR3 DNA follows: TGTGCCAGCAGCTACGACAGGGGTTACGAGCAGTACTTC. Translating gives CASSYDRGYEQYF.

For this clone: Other nucleotide sequences in the sample specify the same CDR3. V usage is TRBV13 and J usage is TRBJ1-5; D not resolved. The germline V and J ends were trimmed by 0 bases and 7 bases, with 4 bases remaining between them. CDR1 and CDR2 (germline): PRHDT, FYEKMQ (reference sequence). CDR3 length equals 12 residues. CDR3 DNA sequence: TGTGCCAGCAGCTTAGGTAACCAGCCCCAGCATTTT. Translated, it gives CASSLGNQPQHF.

The chain employs TRBV28 and TRBJ2-7, with 10 bases matching TRBD1. This CDR3 contains 13 residues. CDR1 and CDR2 from the germline V gene are MDHEN and SYDVKM. The V and J ends lost 9 bases and 2 bases, in that order; junction bases with no gene match: 4. The CDR3 loop reads CASGTGVTYEQYF. The CDR3 nucleotides are TGTGCCAGTGGGACAGGGGTTACCTACGAGCAGTACTTC.

The chain employs TRBV6-1 and TRBJ1-1, with D unresolved. Trimming removed 1 base at V and 7 bases at J, with 13 bases between. This CDR3 spans 14 amino acids. The germline gives CDR1 MNHNS, CDR2 SASEGT. The CDR3 DNA reads as TGTGCCAGCAGTGAAGTGAATGGGCCGAATGAAGCTTTCTTT. This sequence encodes CASSEVNGPNEAFF.

The chain joins TRBV28 to TRBJ1-5; D unclear. CDR1 and CDR2 from the germline V gene are MDHEN and SYDVKM. This CDR3 region has 17 residues. V was trimmed by 7 bases and J by 0 bases, leaving 19 bases between them. The CDR3 spells CASTLAGTLYSNQPQHF. In DNA, the CDR3 is TGTGCCAGCACCCTGGCCGGAACACTGTATAGCAATCAGCCCCAGCATTTT. Full variable domain (missing parts from reference TRBV28 and TRBJ1-5): DVKVTQSSRYLVKRTGEKVFLECVQDMDHENMFWYRQDPGLGLRLIYFSYDVKMKEKGDIPEGYSVSREKKERFSLILESASTNQTSMYLCASTLAGTLYSNQPQHFGDGTRLSIL.

This clone was counted a few times. V gene TRBV5-1 combines with J gene TRBJ2-3; 9 bases match TRBD1. The CDR3 runs 14 residues. J lost 1 base, V lost 6 bases, and 3 bases had no gene match. In germline, CDR1 is SGHRS, CDR2 YFSETQ. Here the CDR3 reads CASTRTGGTDTQYF. The CDR3 nucleotides read TGCGCCAGCACTAGGACAGGGGGCACAGATACGCAGTATTTT.

This clone showed up just once. The chain is built from TRBV7-2 and TRBJ2-7; possible D gene TRBD2, 6 bases. Germline CDR1 is SGHTA and CDR2 is FQGNSA. This CDR3 comprises 14 residues. Trimming took 5 bases from V and 3 from J, leaving 14 bases between them. This CDR3 reads CASSLRDSRYEQYF. In DNA, the CDR3 is TGTGCCAGCAGCCTTCGGGACTCCCGCTACGAGCAGTACTTC.

The chain has TRBV6-5 and TRBJ2-7; 7 bases line up with TRBD1. Germline CDR1 reads MNHEY; CDR2 reads SVGAGI. The CDR3 spans 14 residues. With 5 bases clipped from V and 1 base from J, the junction kept 5 bases outside the gene matches. CDR3 residues: CASSTRDSSYEQYF. CDR3 nucleotide sequence: TGTGCCAGCAGTACCCGGGACAGTTCCTACGAGCAGTACTTC.

The rearrangement uses TRBV5-1 and TRBJ2-5; no reliable D call. Germline values: CDR1 SGHRS, CDR2 YFSETQ. The V gene lost 3 bases and the J gene lost 1 base, with 7 bases spanning the gap. The CDR3 loop spans 13 amino acids. CDR3 in DNA: TGCGCCAGCAGCTCGTTAGGCCAAGAGACCCAGTACTTC. Its translation: CASSSLGQETQYF. The full variable domain, completed using reference TRBV5-1 and TRBJ2-5, is KAGVTQTPRYLIKTRGQQVTLSCSPISGHRSVSWYQQTPGQGLQFLFEYFSETQRNKGNFPGRFSGRQFSNSRSEMNVSTLELGDSALYLCASSSLGQETQYFGPGTRLLVL.

This chain connects TRBV11-3 to TRBJ2-1; D is uncertain. The CDR3 has 13 residues. Germline CDR1 is SGHNT and CDR2 is YENEEA. V was shortened by 7 bases and J by 1 base, with 8 bases between the two germline ends. This CDR3 is CASTKRSYNEQFF. Here the CDR3 DNA reads TGTGCCAGCACCAAGAGATCCTACAATGAGCAGTTCTTC.

This chain connects TRBV29-1 to TRBJ2-1; 8 bases agree with TRBD2. Per the germline V gene, CDR1 is SQVTM and CDR2 is ANQGSEA. This CDR3 is 15 amino acids long. Unmatched junction bases numbered 4, after V lost 0 bases and J lost 3 bases. The CDR3 is CSVEDISGVYNEQFF. CDR3 bases: TGCAGCGTTGAAGATATTAGCGGGGTCTACAATGAGCAGTTCTTC.

The chain uses TRBV27 and TRBJ2-7; 8 nucleotides agree with TRBD2. The length of the CDR3 is 13 residues. CDR1 is MNHEY and CDR2 is SMNVEV in the germline V gene (reference sequence). V was clipped by 10 bases and J by 3 bases; unmatched bases: 8. The CDR3 reads CATTSGENYEQYF. The CDR3 DNA reads TGTGCCACCACTAGCGGAGAAAACTACGAGCAGTACTTC.

The chain employs TRBV4-1 and TRBJ2-7; 7 bases align to TRBD1. The length of the CDR3 is 16 residues. Per germline, CDR1 MGHRA and CDR2 YSYEKL. V was pared by 4 bases and J by 0 bases, with 9 bases of the junction left unmatched. The CDR3, as DNA: TGCGCCAGCAGCCTTCAGCCCCAGGGGGTCTCCTACGAGCAGTACTTC. It yields the protein CASSLQPQGVSYEQYF.

The genes are TRBV9 and TRBJ2-1, with D possibly being TRBD1 or TRBD2 (6 bases each). The V and J ends lost 2 bases and 5 bases respectively, with 26 bases between them. Germline CDR1 and CDR2: SGDLS and YYNGEE. The CDR3 consists of 19 residues. The CDR3 DNA reads as TGTGCCAGCAGCGTGCCGGGGGCTCCCTCTAACTCTCCAGACAATGAGCAGTTCTTC. Protein product: CASSVPGAPSNSPDNEQFF.

This clone was recorded only once. Written as DNA, the CDR3 is TGCGCCAGCAGTGAGTATCCGCGGGAGGGGGATGAGCAGTTCTTC. Translated: CASSEYPREGDEQFF. The chain employs TRBV10-2 and TRBJ2-1, with 9 bases identical to TRBD2. V shed 1 base, J shed 8 bases, and the junction held 6 bases outside the gene matches. The CDR3 is made up of 15 amino acids. Germline CDR1 is WSHSY and CDR2 is SAAADI.

The chain links TRBV6-1 to TRBJ2-7; unclear D gene. Germline V gives CDR1 MNHNS, CDR2 SASEGT. This CDR3 comprises 12 residues. V was trimmed by 4 bases and J by 6 bases, leaving 10 bases between them. CDR3 amino acids: CASSVGGPEQYF. DNA of the CDR3: TGTGCCAGCAGTGTTGGTGGCCCCGAGCAGTACTTC.

The V and J genes are TRBV9 and TRBJ2-5, with no clear D. With 5 bases removed from V and 12 bases from J, the gap between germline ends came to 20 bases. The CDR3 has 13 amino acids. In germline, CDR1 is SGDLS, CDR2 YYNGEE. CDR3 protein: CASSDTQGLLKYF. Written as DNA, the CDR3 is TGTGCCAGCAGTGACACCCAAGGGCTCCTCAAGTACTTC. Filled out from reference TRBV9 and TRBJ2-5, the complete variable domain reads DSGVTQTPKHLITATGQRVTLRCSPRSGDLSVYWYQQSLDQGLQFLIQYYNGEERAKGNILERFSAQQFPDLHSELNLSSLELGDSALYFCASSDTQGLLKYFGPGTRLLVL.